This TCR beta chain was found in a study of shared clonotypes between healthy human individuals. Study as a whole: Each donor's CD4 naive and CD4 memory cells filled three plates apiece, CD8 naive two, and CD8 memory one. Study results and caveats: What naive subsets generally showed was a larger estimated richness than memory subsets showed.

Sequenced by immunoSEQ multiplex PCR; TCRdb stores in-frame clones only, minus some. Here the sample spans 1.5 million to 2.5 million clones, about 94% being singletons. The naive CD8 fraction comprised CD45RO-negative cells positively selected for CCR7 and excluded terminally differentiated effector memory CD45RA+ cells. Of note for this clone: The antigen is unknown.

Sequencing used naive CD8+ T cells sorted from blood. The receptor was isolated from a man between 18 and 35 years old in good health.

The CDR3 reads CASSSWNGFNTEAFF. The DNA of the CDR3 is TGTGCCAGCAGTTCGTGGAACGGTTTTAACACTGAAGCTTTCTTT. V gene TRBV6-5 combines with J gene TRBJ1-1; D unresolved. Trimming took 4 bases from V and 2 from J, leaving 14 bases between them. This CDR3 has 15 amino acids. Germline lookup yields CDR1 MNHEY and CDR2 SVGAGI.